What follows are 5 T cell receptor beta chains derived from one specimen sequenced in a study of PD-1 blockade in classical Hodgkin lymphoma. Clones were sequenced by immunoSEQ multiplex PCR, and TCRdb holds only the in-frame ones, with some missing. This table has roughly 100,000 clones, around four fifths appearing once. The time point was: cycle 4 day 1 (C4D1), after five to seven weeks of nivolumab. Every patient relapsed after autologous stem cell transplantation, and brentuximab vedotin exposure varied. The sequencing used peripheral blood mononuclear cells (PBMCs), collected before the fourth cycle of nivolumab. These receptors originate from a human donor with classical Hodgkin lymphoma.

This clone appeared a few times. The V and J genes are TRBV13 and TRBJ2-2; the D is unclear. Germline CDR1 PRHDT, CDR2 FYEKMQ (reference sequence). Trimming left V 2 bases short and J 7 bases short, with 5 bases between. The CDR3 runs 12 residues. CDR3: CASSLWFGELFF. For the CDR3, the DNA is TGTGCCAGCAGCTTATGGTTCGGGGAGCTGTTTTTT.

There are many counts of this clone. Different DNA sequences within this sample yield the same CDR3. The V and J genes are TRBV9 and TRBJ1-2, with D perhaps TRBD1 (6 bases). CDR3 length: 12 residues. The germline V gene has CDR1 SGDLS and CDR2 YYNGEE. Trimming took off 2 bases at V and 5 bases at J, with 7 bases between the two ends. This CDR3 reads CASSVQGYGYTF. The CDR3 bases are TGTGCCAGCAGCGTTCAGGGGTATGGCTACACCTTC. Together with reference TRBV9 and TRBJ1-2, the CDR3 gives the full variable domain: DSGVTQTPKHLITATGQRVTLRCSPRSGDLSVYWYQQSLDQGLQFLIQYYNGEERAKGNILERFSAQQFPDLHSELNLSSLELGDSALYFCASSVQGYGYTFGSGTRLTVV.

The chain combines TRBV5-1 with TRBJ2-7; D may be TRBD1 or TRBD2 (5 bases each). The CDR3 length is 15 residues. CDR1 is SGHRS, CDR2 YFSETQ, per germline. Trimming shortened V by 1 base and J by 4 bases, and 15 bases separated the two germline ends. The chain's CDR3 is CASSLPGGGRYEQYF. The CDR3 DNA reads TGCGCCAGCAGCTTGCCCGGTGGGGGACGGTACGAGCAGTACTTC.

The CDR3: CSVFGTPNTEAFF. CDR3 coding DNA: TGCAGCGTTTTTGGGACGCCAAACACTGAAGCTTTCTTT. The chain links TRBV29-1 to TRBJ1-1, with D possibly being TRBD1 (5 bases). V was shortened by 5 bases and J by 2 bases, with 12 bases between the two germline ends. CDR3 length: 13 residues. Germline CDR1 SQVTM, CDR2 ANQGSEA.

This clone was observed many times. The chain employs TRBV28 and TRBJ2-1; possible D gene TRBD2, 6 bases. The V end lost 6 bases, the J end lost 0 bases, and 12 bases lay between the germline ends. CDR1 is MDHEN and CDR2 is SYDVKM in the germline V gene. The CDR3 contains 15 residues. CDR3 nucleotides: TGTGCCAGCAGGGTCGGGACTCACTCCTACAATGAGCAGTTCTTC. Translation gives CASRVGTHSYNEQFF.